These T cell receptor beta chains were read from a single sample in a study of Graves' ophthalmopathy and Graves' hyperthyroidism. TCRdb passed the multiplex PCR reads through MiXCR, listing each CDR3 protein once. The data show more than 300,000 distinct CDR3 sequences, approximately 17% seen once. The sequencing input was peripheral blood. Receptor source: an adult woman with stable Graves' hyperthyroidism. Both conserved end residues are part of each CDR3. Fields, in order: D gene, J gene, V gene, clone size, CDR3 protein, CDR3 DNA. D genes are given only for firm matches. Not all rows give a size; the values are once, few, many and, for expanded clones, a class.

D: .; J: TRBJ1-2; V: TRBV6-1; size: .; CDR3: CASSETLGTSYGYTF; DNA: TGTGCCAGCAGTGAAACCCTCGGGACATCCTATGGCTACACCTTC
D: .; J: TRBJ2-7; V: TRBV11-1; size: many; CDR3: CASSPRTGQVSYEQYF; DNA: TGTGCCAGCAGCCCCCGAACAGGGCAGGTTAGCTACGAGCAGTACTTC
D: .; J: TRBJ2-2; V: TRBV6-2/TRBV6-3; size: many; CDR3: CASSTYELGNSNTGELFF; DNA: TGTGCCAGCAGCACGTATGAGTTAGGGAATTCGAACACCGGGGAGCTGTTTTTT
D: .; J: TRBJ2-5; V: TRBV29-1; size: many; CDR3: CSVTVTETQYF; DNA: TGCAGCGTCACGGTAACGGAGACCCAGTACTTC
D: .; J: TRBJ1-2; V: TRBV7-2; size: many; CDR3: CASSLRGPGIYGYTF; DNA: TGTGCCAGCAGCTTACGAGGACCAGGGATTTATGGCTACACCTTC
D: .; J: TRBJ1-5; V: TRBV20-1; size: many; CDR3: CSAAPGGFSQPQHF; DNA: TGCAGTGCTGCCCCTGGAGGGTTTTCTCAGCCCCAGCATTTT
D: .; J: TRBJ1-5; V: TRBV5-5; size: many; CDR3: CASSWTEHQPQHF; DNA: TGTGCCAGCAGTTGGACAGAGCATCAGCCCCAGCATTTT
D: .; J: TRBJ2-4; V: TRBV6-2/TRBV6-3; size: many; CDR3: CASSPGGTKNIKYF; DNA: TGTGCCAGCAGTCCTGGCGGCACGAAAAACATTAAGTACTTC
D: .; J: TRBJ2-1; V: TRBV27; size: few; CDR3: CASHPTGGGRNNEQFF; DNA: TGTGCCAGCCACCCCACGGGGGGCGGGAGAAACAATGAGCAGTTCTTC
D: TRBD1; J: TRBJ2-7; V: TRBV2; size: many; CDR3: CASNGQGRTEQYF; DNA: TGTGCCAGCAATGGACAGGGGAGGACCGAGCAGTACTTC
D: .; J: TRBJ2-7; V: TRBV7-8; size: many; CDR3: CASSQRRTPTYEQYF; DNA: TGTGCCAGCAGCCAACGACGGACTCCGACCTACGAGCAGTACTTC
D: .; J: TRBJ1-6; V: TRBV28; size: many; CDR3: CASSSTDPGGWGSYNSPLHF; DNA: TGTGCCAGCAGTTCGACTGATCCGGGGGGGTGGGGATCCTATAATTCACCCCTCCACTTT
D: .; J: TRBJ1-3; V: TRBV10-3; size: many; CDR3: CAIRLDSSGNTIYF; DNA: TGTGCCATCAGGTTGGACAGCTCTGGAAACACCATATATTTT
D: .; J: TRBJ2-2; V: TRBV27; size: many; CDR3: CASRKGLPNTGELFF; DNA: TGTGCCAGCAGAAAAGGACTTCCGAACACCGGGGAGCTGTTTTTT
D: TRBD1; J: TRBJ1-2; V: TRBV6-5; size: many; CDR3: CASSYQGTGRRYTF; DNA: TGTGCCAGCAGTTACCAGGGGACAGGGAGACGCTACACCTTC
D: .; J: TRBJ1-2; V: TRBV20-1; size: many; CDR3: CSARPPDNYGYTF; DNA: TGCAGTGCTAGACCACCTGATAACTATGGCTACACCTTC
D: .; J: TRBJ2-5; V: TRBV12-3/TRBV12-4; size: many; CDR3: CASSVWDSEAQYF; DNA: TGTGCCAGCAGTGTATGGGACTCCGAGGCCCAGTACTTC
D: .; J: TRBJ1-6; V: TRBV11-2; size: few; CDR3: CASSPRLPAAGSPLHF; DNA: TGTGCCAGCAGCCCCAGGCTTCCGGCGGCGGGTTCACCCCTCCACTTT
D: .; J: TRBJ1-2; V: TRBV28; size: .; CDR3: CASSLVDGYTF; DNA: TGTGCCAGCAGTTTGGTGGATGGCTACACCTTC
D: TRBD1; J: TRBJ1-3; V: TRBV10-2; size: many; CDR3: CASKGQGAAGNTIYF; DNA: TGCGCCAGCAAGGGACAGGGGGCAGCTGGAAACACCATATATTTT
D: .; J: TRBJ2-4; V: TRBV6-1; size: .; CDR3: CASQEVEGDIQYF; DNA: TGTGCCTCCCAGGAGGTGGAGGGGGACATTCAGTACTTC
D: .; J: TRBJ2-5; V: TRBV20-1; size: .; CDR3: CSASDTRKGPQYF; DNA: TGCAGTGCTAGCGACACCCGGAAGGGGCCCCAGTACTTC
D: TRBD1; J: TRBJ2-4; V: TRBV7-2; size: many; CDR3: CASSRDRVNIQYF; DNA: TGTGCCAGCAGCCGGGACAGGGTAAACATTCAGTACTTC
D: TRBD1; J: TRBJ1-1; V: TRBV6-1; size: .; CDR3: CASSEGGTDWAFF; DNA: TGTGCCAGCAGTGAAGGGGGGACAGACTGGGCTTTCTTT
D: .; J: TRBJ1-1; V: TRBV2; size: many; CDR3: CASSESTEAFF; DNA: TGTGCCAGCAGTGAGAGCACTGAAGCTTTCTTT
D: .; J: TRBJ1-1; V: TRBV30; size: once; CDR3: CAWGPRGQNTEAFF; DNA: TGTGCCTGGGGACCTCGGGGGCAGAACACTGAAGCTTTCTTT
D: .; J: TRBJ2-7; V: TRBV29-1; size: .; CDR3: CSVQGPGVGYEQYF; DNA: TGCAGCGTTCAGGGTCCAGGCGTAGGATACGAGCAGTACTTC
D: .; J: TRBJ2-5; V: TRBV7-3; size: many; CDR3: CASTLSSGAQETQYF; DNA: TGTGCCAGCACCCTTTCGTCCGGGGCCCAAGAGACCCAGTACTTC
D: .; J: TRBJ2-2; V: TRBV5-1; size: many; CDR3: CASSSGLGNTGELFF; DNA: TGCGCCAGCAGCTCGGGACTGGGTAACACCGGGGAGCTGTTTTTT
D: .; J: TRBJ2-7; V: TRBV20-1; size: few; CDR3: CSARDSGEWGYEQYF; DNA: TGCAGTGCTAGAGACTCCGGAGAGTGGGGCTACGAGCAGTACTTC
D: .; J: TRBJ1-1; V: TRBV6-1; size: many; CDR3: CASSRGEVNTEAFF; DNA: TGTGCCAGCAGTCGTGGGGAGGTGAACACTGAAGCTTTCTTT
D: .; J: TRBJ1-5; V: TRBV6-2/TRBV6-3; size: .; CDR3: CASTMGGPTAQHF; DNA: TGTGCCAGCACCATGGGGGGGCCTACGGCCCAGCATTTT
D: TRBD1; J: TRBJ1-5; V: TRBV6-2/TRBV6-3; size: many; CDR3: CASSWDRAAPWSNQPQHF; DNA: TGTGCCAGCAGTTGGGACAGGGCAGCACCCTGGAGCAATCAGCCCCAGCATTTT
D: .; J: TRBJ2-2; V: TRBV19; size: .; CDR3: CASMGPGPGELFF; DNA: TGTGCCAGTATGGGGCCGGGCCCCGGGGAGCTGTTTTTT
D: .; J: TRBJ1-2; V: TRBV4-1; size: many; CDR3: CASSQVGVSGYTF; DNA: TGCGCCAGCAGCCAAGTAGGTGTTAGTGGCTACACCTTC
D: .; J: TRBJ2-7; V: TRBV6-2/TRBV6-3; size: many; CDR3: CASNQLPRLEQYF; DNA: TGTGCCAGCAACCAGCTTCCCCGGCTCGAGCAGTACTTC
D: .; J: TRBJ2-7; V: TRBV28; size: many; CDR3: CASSEDLYEQYF; DNA: TGTGCCAGCAGTGAAGACCTCTACGAGCAGTACTTC
D: TRBD2; J: TRBJ2-7; V: TRBV6-2/TRBV6-3; size: .; CDR3: CASSYRPSGGYEQYF; DNA: TGTGCCAGCAGTTATCGGCCTAGCGGGGGGTACGAGCAGTACTTC
D: .; J: TRBJ1-1; V: TRBV4-1; size: many; CDR3: CASSQVPTAGRTATEAFF; DNA: TGCGCCAGCAGCCAAGTCCCAACCGCCGGGCGGACGGCCACTGAAGCTTTCTTT
D: .; J: TRBJ1-1; V: TRBV7-2; size: many; CDR3: CASSLVLQQNTEAFF; DNA: TGTGCCAGCAGCTTAGTACTACAACAGAACACTGAAGCTTTCTTT
D: .; J: TRBJ2-7; V: TRBV25-1; size: .; CDR3: CASSDPARGAYEQYF; DNA: TGTGCCAGCAGTGACCCCGCGAGGGGGGCCTACGAGCAGTACTTC
D: TRBD1; J: TRBJ1-5; V: TRBV12-3/TRBV12-4; size: .; CDR3: CASRFSGGSQPQHF; DNA: TGTGCCAGCAGGTTTTCAGGGGGCAGTCAGCCCCAGCATTTT
D: TRBD1; J: TRBJ1-2; V: TRBV7-2; size: few; CDR3: CASSFFRDRGQNYGYTF; DNA: TGTGCCAGCAGCTTCTTCCGAGACAGGGGGCAGAACTATGGCTACACCTTC
D: TRBD1; J: TRBJ1-1; V: TRBV6-5; size: many; CDR3: CASSHPPGQGTEAFF; DNA: TGTGCCAGCAGCCACCCCCCGGGACAGGGGACTGAAGCTTTCTTT
D: TRBD1; J: TRBJ1-5; V: TRBV28; size: many; CDR3: CASRDRGSNQPQHF; DNA: TGTGCCAGCCGGGACAGGGGAAGCAATCAGCCCCAGCATTTT
D: TRBD1; J: TRBJ1-1; V: TRBV15; size: many; CDR3: CATSRSTTGALEAFF; DNA: TGTGCCACCAGCAGGTCGACGACAGGGGCCCTTGAAGCTTTCTTT
D: .; J: TRBJ2-7; V: TRBV4-1; size: many; CDR3: CASSQSPGVEQYF; DNA: TGCGCCAGCAGCCAATCCCCGGGAGTCGAGCAGTACTTC
D: .; J: TRBJ2-2; V: TRBV29-1; size: many; CDR3: CSVQGPGDTGELFF; DNA: TGCAGCGTCCAGGGGCCCGGGGACACCGGGGAGCTGTTTTTT